One sample yielded the 24 T cell receptor beta chains listed below, sequenced in a study of early T cells in non-severe SARS-CoV-2 infection. TCRdb itself ran the 5' RACE reads through MiXCR, one entry per CDR3 protein. The sample shows roughly 110,000 distinct CDR3 sequences, approximately 12% of them seen only once. Specimen: whole blood. These receptors all come from an adult who was a healthcare worker with PCR-confirmed SARS-CoV-2 infection or an uninfected control (not recorded which).

The chain uses TRBV10-3 and TRBJ1-2; 7 nucleotides match TRBD1. The V and J ends lost 8 bases and 9 bases, in that order; junction bases with no gene match: 15. The V gene's germline CDR1 is ENHRY and CDR2 SYGVKD. The CDR3 consists of 14 residues. CDR3 amino acids: CAIRRQGDGVSYTF. CDR3 coding DNA: TGTGCCATCCGTAGACAGGGAGATGGGGTGAGCTACACCTTC.

This chain uses TRBV4-3 with TRBJ2-1; 7 bases are a match to TRBD2. The CDR3 sequence is 18 residues long. With V trimmed by 0 bases and J by 8 bases, 16 bases remained unmatched. The germline V gene encodes CDR1 LGHNA and CDR2 YSLEER. For the CDR3, the DNA is TGCGCCAGCAGCCAAGAAGCCTCGCCTAGCGGTAGTTTCGATGAGCAGTTCTTC. It encodes CASSQEASPSGSFDEQFF.

Ten or more counts support this clonotype. This chain connects TRBV7-8 to TRBJ1-1; tentative D call: TRBD1 (5 bases). CDR3 length: 14 amino acids. The germline V and J ends were trimmed by 5 bases and 7 bases, with 17 bases remaining between them. Germline CDR1 and CDR2: SGHVS and FQNEAQ. CDR3 in DNA: TGTGCCAGCAGCCGTAGGGGACGACGGAGTGAAGCTTTCTTT. This codes for CASSRRGRRSEAFF.

The table lists this clonotype with many counts. The chain uses TRBV11-2 and TRBJ2-3; TRBD2 matches 8 bases. CDR1 and CDR2 from the germline V gene are SGHAT and FQNNGV. This CDR3 is 16 amino acids long. V was pared by 5 bases and J by 3 bases, with 10 bases of the junction left unmatched. The CDR3 is CASSPSFSGKTDTQYF. The CDR3 bases are TGTGCCAGCAGCCCATCTTTTAGCGGGAAGACAGATACGCAGTATTTT.

The chain links TRBV5-1 to TRBJ2-1; 8 bases are a match to TRBD1. Losses at the gene ends were 5 bases for V and 7 bases for J; bases not matched to a gene: 14. This CDR3 has 16 amino acids. Per germline, CDR1 SGHRS and CDR2 YFSETQ. The CDR3 bases are TGCGCCAGCAGACCTGATATGGCAGGGGGCTGGAATGAGCAGTTCTTC. Its protein product is CASRPDMAGGWNEQFF.

This clonotype has a count of ten or more. An end of the junction does not agree with germline; a read error may underlie this. The V call is TRBV20-1, the J call TRBJ2-1, with D possibly called TRBD1 or TRBD2 (6 bases each). Germline V gives CDR1 DFQATT, CDR2 SNEGSKA (reference sequence). This CDR3 is 16 amino acids long. CDR3 region: CSARFERGGTYDEQFF. CDR3 in DNA: TGCAGTGCTAGATTCGAGAGAGGGGGGACCTACGATGAGCAGTTCTTC.

V is TRBV20-1 and J is TRBJ2-5; 8 positions agree with TRBD1. The V segment lost 5 bases and the J segment 3 bases; nucleotides outside the gene matches: 11. The germline V gene encodes CDR1 DFQATT and CDR2 SNEGSKA (reference sequence). This CDR3 has 15 residues. CDR3 loop: CSALSYLGQEETQYF. The CDR3 DNA reads TGCAGTGCTCTGTCTTACTTGGGACAGGAAGAGACCCAGTACTTC.

This clonotype was seen only a few times. The chain links TRBV2 to TRBJ2-1; D is possibly TRBD2 (6 bases). Deletions cut 7 bases from V and 15 bases from J, with 22 bases between. CDR1 SNHLY and CDR2 FYNNEI come from the germline V gene. The CDR3 has 13 residues. CDR3 sequence (DNA): TGTGCCAGCATGCTGCATACGGTGGAGGGCCTGTTCTTC. As protein: CASMLHTVEGLFF. Full variable domain (remainder filled in from reference TRBV2 and TRBJ2-1): EPEVTQTPSHQVTQMGQEVILRCVPISNHLYFYWYRQILGQKVEFLVSFYNNEISEKSEIFDDQFSVERPDGSNFTLKIRSTKLEDSAMYFCASMLHTVEGLFFGPGTRLTVL.

V and J are TRBV20-1 and TRBJ2-1, with D maybe TRBD2 (6 bases). Germline CDR1 reads DFQATT; CDR2 reads SNEGSKA (reference sequence). The V end was cut by 1 base, the J end by 6 bases, with 19 bases between. The CDR3 contains 16 residues. CDR3 region: CSARGGSGGNRNEQFF. In nucleotides, the CDR3 is TGCAGTGCTAGAGGGGGCTCAGGAGGGAATCGCAATGAGCAGTTCTTC.

V and J are TRBV10-1 and TRBJ2-1, with TRBD2 identical over 10 bases. Germline V CDR1 and CDR2: WNHNN, SYGVQD (reference sequence). With V trimmed by 9 bases and J by 7 bases, 9 bases remained unmatched. The CDR3 covers 14 residues. CDR3 protein: CASSEREGRNEQFF. CDR3 DNA: TGCGCCAGTTCCGAGCGGGAGGGGCGGAATGAGCAGTTCTTC.

This clonotype was counted many times. This chain connects TRBV30 to TRBJ1-3, with D perhaps matching TRBD1 (6 bases). The V gene lost 5 bases and the J gene lost 0 bases, with 17 bases spanning the gap. Germline CDR1 and CDR2: GTSNPN and SVGIG (reference sequence). CDR3 length equals 16 residues. This CDR3 is CAWEEDSTSSGNTIYF. The CDR3 region has the DNA TGTGCCTGGGAAGAGGACAGCACAAGCTCTGGAAACACCATATATTTT.

The chain has TRBV7-2 and TRBJ2-7; tentatively, D is TRBD2 (5 bases). Trimming cost V 5 bases and J 7 bases, with 12 bases left between them. Germline V CDR1 and CDR2: SGHTA, FQGNSA. The CDR3 length is 12 residues. CDR3 bases: TGTGCCAGCAGCCATAGCGTAGGAGAGCAGTACTTC. This gives the protein CASSHSVGEQYF.

This clonotype has just a few counts. The J gene is TRBJ2-5, the V gene TRBV30; D may correspond to TRBD1 or TRBD2 (5 bases each). The germline gives CDR1 GTSNPN, CDR2 SVGIG (reference sequence). V was pared by 3 bases and J by 5 bases, with 10 bases between. The CDR3 spans 12 residues. The CDR3 is CAWSQGGETQYF. In nucleotides, the CDR3 is TGTGCCTGGAGCCAGGGCGGGGAGACCCAGTACTTC.

This chain links TRBV24-1 with TRBJ2-1; perhaps D is TRBD1 or TRBD2 (5 bases each). The V end lost 6 bases, the J end lost 10 bases, and 12 bases lay between the germline ends. The germline gives CDR1 KGHDR, CDR2 SFDVKD. The CDR3 length is 12 residues. DNA of the CDR3: TGTGCCACCAGTTGGGGGTCAGGGGAGCAGTTCTTC. Protein: CATSWGSGEQFF.

There are a few counts of this clonotype. The CDR3 region is CASRLGAENTGELFF. The CDR3 DNA follows: TGCGCCAGCAGACTCGGAGCAGAGAACACCGGGGAGCTGTTTTTT. This chain uses TRBV5-1 with TRBJ2-2; D gene unclear. CDR3 length: 15 residues. V lost 5 bases, J lost 1 base, and 12 bases lay in between. Germline V gene data show CDR1 as SGHRS and CDR2 as YFSETQ. Full variable domain (remainder filled in from reference TRBV5-1 and TRBJ2-2): KAGVTQTPRYLIKTRGQQVTLSCSPISGHRSVSWYQQTPGQGLQFLFEYFSETQRNKGNFPGRFSGRQFSNSRSEMNVSTLELGDSALYLCASRLGAENTGELFFGEGSRLTVL.

This clonotype appeared many times. The J gene is TRBJ1-5, the V gene TRBV12-3 or TRBV12-4; D not certain. The V gene lost 3 bases and the J gene lost 5 bases, with 8 bases spanning the gap. The CDR3 runs 13 residues. The CDR3 DNA is TGTGCCAGCAGTTTTCCGCCCTATCAGCCCCAGCATTTT. Its protein is CASSFPPYQPQHF.

This clonotype occurred many times. The chain joins TRBV5-4 to TRBJ2-3; D is possibly TRBD1 (5 bases). Germline CDR1 is SGHNT and CDR2 is YYREEE (reference sequence). V lost 4 bases and J lost 0, with 12 bases in between. CDR3 size: 15 residues. CDR3 loop: CASSRRQISTDTQYF. CDR3 bases: TGTGCCAGCAGCCGTCGACAGATAAGCACAGATACGCAGTATTTT.

This clonotype was detected only a few times. V gene TRBV20-1 combines with J gene TRBJ2-3, with 14 bases aligning to TRBD2. The junction had 0 bases not matched to a gene; V was cut back by 0 bases and J by 1 base. Germline V lookup: CDR1 DFQATT, CDR2 SNEGSKA (reference sequence). This CDR3 contains 16 residues. CDR3 DNA sequence: TGCAGTGCTAGAGAGGGACTAGCGGGAGGCACAGATACGCAGTATTTT. Translating gives CSAREGLAGGTDTQYF.

This clonotype came up a few times. CDR3 nucleotides: TGCAGCGCCATTGAGGGAAACACCGGGGAGCTGTTTTTT. Its protein is CSAIEGNTGELFF. V usage is TRBV29-1 and J usage is TRBJ2-2; possible D gene TRBD2, 5 bases. Germline V gene data show CDR1 as SQVTM and CDR2 as ANQGSEA. The CDR3 totals 13 residues. The V end lost 7 bases, the J end lost 2 bases, and 11 bases lay between the germline ends.

This clonotype was observed a handful of times. The rearrangement joins TRBV5-6 to TRBJ2-7; D ambiguous. The V gene lost 0 bases and the J gene lost 6 bases, with 10 bases spanning the gap. Germline V lookup: CDR1 SGHDT, CDR2 YYEEEE. CDR3 size: 13 residues. The CDR3 DNA reads as TGTGCCAGCAGCTTGGGGGCAGCGACCGAGCAGTACTTC. It translates to CASSLGAATEQYF. Full variable domain (rest looked up from reference TRBV5-6 and TRBJ2-7): DAGVTQSPTHLIKTRGQQVTLRCSPKSGHDTVSWYQQALGQGPQFIFQYYEEEERQRGNFPDRFSGHQFPNYSSELNVNALLLGDSALYLCASSLGAATEQYFGPGTRLTVT.

This clonotype was recorded many times. The chain employs TRBV7-2 and TRBJ2-2; no definite D call. Germline CDR1 is SGHTA and CDR2 is FQGNSA. V was clipped by 3 bases and J by 0 bases, with 11 bases between them. The CDR3 is 16 residues long. The CDR3: CASSFNAGANTGELFF. As DNA, the CDR3 is TGTGCCAGCAGCTTCAACGCCGGAGCGAACACCGGGGAGCTGTTTTTT.

This clonotype was detected a few times. The J gene is TRBJ1-1, the V gene TRBV10-3; D unresolved. The CDR3 loop spans 14 amino acids. V was clipped by 4 bases and J by 0 bases, with 9 bases between them. Looked up from germline, CDR1 is ENHRY and CDR2 is SYGVKD. The CDR3 DNA is TGTGCCATCAGTGGAGGACGGCTGAACACTGAAGCTTTCTTT. Translating gives CAISGGRLNTEAFF.

This clonotype was found a few times. This rearrangement joins TRBV30 to TRBJ2-1; D tentatively fits TRBD1 or TRBD2 (5 bases each). The CDR3 is made up of 13 amino acids. V was clipped by 0 bases and J by 10 bases, with 13 bases between them. Germline CDR1 reads GTSNPN; CDR2 reads SVGIG (reference sequence). The CDR3 loop reads CAWSVNSGTEQFF. The CDR3 DNA is TGTGCCTGGAGTGTCAATTCGGGGACGGAGCAGTTCTTC.

The chain employs TRBV20-1 and TRBJ2-1; D gene ambiguous. Germline V gene data show CDR1 as DFQATT and CDR2 as SNEGSKA (reference sequence). Trimming shortened V by 3 bases and J by 7 bases, and 16 bases separated the two germline ends. There are 14 residues in the CDR3. CDR3 region: CSARLGGSLNEQFF. The CDR3 DNA sequence: TGCAGTGCTAGGTTGGGCGGTTCCTTGAATGAGCAGTTCTTC.